The present entry profiles one T cell receptor beta chain with its context. Clones were sequenced by immunoSEQ multiplex PCR, and TCRdb holds only the in-frame ones, with some missing. Of tens of thousands of clones detected, around 90% appear once; the ten largest clones hold roughly 0.72%. The entry originates in a study of blood T cell repertoires in COVID-19. The CDR3 has 18 residues. With 0 bases removed from V and 0 bases from J, the gap between germline ends came to 15 bases. Germline V gene lookup returns CDR1 MNHEY and CDR2 SVGEGT. The chain is built from TRBV6-2 or TRBV6-3 and TRBJ2-1, with a possible D match to TRBD2 (6 bases). Sample: peripheral blood. The TCR was taken from a woman of 80 years or more with acute or convalescent COVID-19. As DNA, the CDR3 is TGTGCCAGCAGTTACTCCCCGACTAGACCGAGCTCCTACAATGAGCAGTTCTTC. It yields the protein CASSYSPTRPSSYNEQFF.